One sample yielded the 9 T cell receptor beta chains listed below, sequenced in a study of T cells expressing NK-cell markers. One entry per CDR3 protein, without DNA, is what TCRdb gives after re-calling the 5' RACE reads. The sample table sets out about 540,000 distinct CDR3 sequences. Sequencing was carried out using blood T cells: a sorted CD56 or NKG2C T cell subset, CD4+ or CD8+ T cells, or bulk PBMC T cells (not recorded which). The receptor set was obtained from a man aged 18-30 years in good health.

The gene calls are TRBV27 and TRBJ1-4; the TCRdb call, TRBD1, lacks DNA for checking. The CDR3 consists of 13 residues. Germline CDR1 and CDR2: MNHEY and SMNVEV (reference sequence). CDR3 residues: CASRPGTHEKLFF.

The chain has TRBV29-1 and TRBJ2-6. The CDR3 spans 15 residues. In germline, CDR1 is SQVTM, CDR2 ANQGSEA. CDR3 in amino acids: CSVNLGSSGANVLTF.

The V call is TRBV5-1, the J call TRBJ2-5. The CDR3 is 15 residues long. The germline V gene has CDR1 SGHRS and CDR2 YFSETQ. The CDR3 sequence is CASSLVGRQQETQYF.

The CDR3 reads CASSQGPGLFPMSMFF. The rearrangement links TRBV4-3 to TRBJ2-1; TCRdb returns TRBD2, unconfirmable since there is no DNA. This CDR3 is 16 amino acids long. Germline V CDR1 and CDR2: LGHNA, YSLEER.

The CDR3: CASRLDRKLTGELFF. V usage is TRBV7-9 and J usage is TRBJ2-2; absent DNA, TCRdb's TRBD1 call cannot be checked. This CDR3 has 15 residues. The germline gives CDR1 SEHNR, CDR2 FQNEAQ (reference sequence).

This chain links TRBV11-2 with TRBJ1-5; TCRdb proposes TRBD1, but this gene call is untestable without DNA. This CDR3 spans 16 amino acids. CDR1 is SGHAT and CDR2 is FQNNGV in the germline V gene. The CDR3 spells CASSLRSGGADQPQHF.

This rearrangement joins TRBV14 to TRBJ2-1; TCRdb proposes TRBD2, but this gene call is untestable without DNA. The CDR3 is 15 residues long. Germline V gene sequence: CDR1 SGHDN, CDR2 FVKESK. CDR3 protein: CASSQAWRATNEQFF.

The rearrangement uses TRBV20-1 and TRBJ2-7. Germline lookup yields CDR1 DFQATT and CDR2 SNEGSKA (reference sequence). The CDR3 has 15 amino acids. CDR3 sequence reads: CSAGPRLGNSYEQYF.

The chain couples TRBV6-1 to TRBJ2-3; without DNA, the TCRdb call of TRBD1 cannot be checked. The CDR3 has 15 residues. Germline V gene lookup returns CDR1 MNHNS and CDR2 SASEGT. The CDR3 loop reads CASSEIDRGTDTQYF.